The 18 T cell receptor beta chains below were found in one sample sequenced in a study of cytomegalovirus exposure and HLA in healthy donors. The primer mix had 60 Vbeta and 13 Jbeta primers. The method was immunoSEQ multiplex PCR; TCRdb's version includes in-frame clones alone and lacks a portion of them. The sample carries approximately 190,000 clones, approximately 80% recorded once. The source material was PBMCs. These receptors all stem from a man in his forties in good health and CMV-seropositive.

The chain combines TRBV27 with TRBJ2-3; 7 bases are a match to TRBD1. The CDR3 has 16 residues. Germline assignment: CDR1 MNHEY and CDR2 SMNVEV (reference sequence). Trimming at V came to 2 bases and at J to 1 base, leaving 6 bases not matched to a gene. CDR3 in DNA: TGTGCCAGCAGTTTAAGGGACAGCCCTGGCACAGATACGCAGTATTTT. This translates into CASSLRDSPGTDTQYF.

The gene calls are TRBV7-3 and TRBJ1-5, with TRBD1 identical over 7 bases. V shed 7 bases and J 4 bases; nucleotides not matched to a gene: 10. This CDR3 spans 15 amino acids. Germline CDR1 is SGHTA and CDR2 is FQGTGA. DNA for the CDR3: TGTGCCAGCACCTATACCGGGACAGAGAATCAGCCCCAGCATTTT. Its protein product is CASTYTGTENQPQHF. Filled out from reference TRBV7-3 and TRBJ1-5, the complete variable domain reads GAGVSQTPSNKVTEKGKYVELRCDPISGHTALYWYRQSLGQGPEFLIYFQGTGAADDSGLPNDRFFAVRPEGSVSTLKIQRTERGDSAVYLCASTYTGTENQPQHFGDGTRLSIL.

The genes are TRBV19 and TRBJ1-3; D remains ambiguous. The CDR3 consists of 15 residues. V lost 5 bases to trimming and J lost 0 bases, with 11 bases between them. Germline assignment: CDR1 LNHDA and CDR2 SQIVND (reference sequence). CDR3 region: CASSLTGNSGNTIYF. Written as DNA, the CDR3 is TGTGCCAGTAGTTTAACGGGGAACTCTGGAAACACCATATATTTT. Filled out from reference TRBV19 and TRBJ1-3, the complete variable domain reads DGGITQSPKYLFRKEGQNVTLSCEQNLNHDAMYWYRQDPGQGLRLIYYSQIVNDFQKGDIAEGYSVSREKKESFPLTVTSAQKNPTAFYLCASSLTGNSGNTIYFGEGSWLTVV.

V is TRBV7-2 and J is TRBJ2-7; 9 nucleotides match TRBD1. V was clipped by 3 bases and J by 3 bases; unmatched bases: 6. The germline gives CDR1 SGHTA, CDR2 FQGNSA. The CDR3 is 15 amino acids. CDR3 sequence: CASSFSLGQGYEQYF. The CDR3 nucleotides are TGTGCCAGCAGCTTCTCCTTGGGACAGGGCTACGAGCAGTACTTC.

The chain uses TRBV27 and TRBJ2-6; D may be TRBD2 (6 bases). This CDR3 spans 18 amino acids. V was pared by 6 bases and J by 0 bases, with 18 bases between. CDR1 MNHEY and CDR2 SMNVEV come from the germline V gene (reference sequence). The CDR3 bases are TGTGCCAGCAGGAGGGATACGGAGGGAGGCTCTGGGGCCAACGTCCTGACTTTC. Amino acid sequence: CASRRDTEGGSGANVLTF.

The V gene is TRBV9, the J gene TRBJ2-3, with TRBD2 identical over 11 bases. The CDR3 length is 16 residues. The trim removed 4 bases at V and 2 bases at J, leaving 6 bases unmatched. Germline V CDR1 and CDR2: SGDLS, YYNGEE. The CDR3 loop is CASSSLAGGTTDTQYF. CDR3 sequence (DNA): TGTGCCAGCAGCTCCTTAGCGGGGGGGACCACAGATACGCAGTATTTT.

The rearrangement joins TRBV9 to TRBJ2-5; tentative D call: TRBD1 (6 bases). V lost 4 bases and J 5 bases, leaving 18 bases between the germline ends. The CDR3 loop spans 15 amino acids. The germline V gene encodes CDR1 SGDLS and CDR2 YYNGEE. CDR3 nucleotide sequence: TGTGCCAGCAGCCCCTCGCCGCTGCAGGGGGAGACCCAGTACTTC. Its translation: CASSPSPLQGETQYF. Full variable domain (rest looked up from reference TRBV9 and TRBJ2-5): DSGVTQTPKHLITATGQRVTLRCSPRSGDLSVYWYQQSLDQGLQFLIQYYNGEERAKGNILERFSAQQFPDLHSELNLSSLELGDSALYFCASSPSPLQGETQYFGPGTRLLVL.

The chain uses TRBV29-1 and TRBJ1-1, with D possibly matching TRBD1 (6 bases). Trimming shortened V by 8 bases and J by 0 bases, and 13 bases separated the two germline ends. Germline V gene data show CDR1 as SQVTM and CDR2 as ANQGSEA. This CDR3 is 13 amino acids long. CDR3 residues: CSFWTDLNTEAFF. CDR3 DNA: TGCAGCTTTTGGACAGATTTGAACACTGAAGCTTTCTTT.

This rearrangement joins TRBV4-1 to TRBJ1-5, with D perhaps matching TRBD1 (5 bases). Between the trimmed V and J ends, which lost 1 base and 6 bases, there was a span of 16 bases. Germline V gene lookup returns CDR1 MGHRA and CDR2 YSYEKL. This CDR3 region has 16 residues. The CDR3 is CASSQVFTGEGQPQHF. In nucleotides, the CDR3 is TGCGCCAGCAGCCAAGTCTTCACGGGGGAAGGTCAGCCCCAGCATTTT.

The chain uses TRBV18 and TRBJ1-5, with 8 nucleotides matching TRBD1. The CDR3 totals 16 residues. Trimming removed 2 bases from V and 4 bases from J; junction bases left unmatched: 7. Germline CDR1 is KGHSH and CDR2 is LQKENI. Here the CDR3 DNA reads TGTGCCAGCTCACCAGGGGCCAGGGGGCAGAATCAGCCCCAGCATTTT. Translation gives CASSPGARGQNQPQHF.

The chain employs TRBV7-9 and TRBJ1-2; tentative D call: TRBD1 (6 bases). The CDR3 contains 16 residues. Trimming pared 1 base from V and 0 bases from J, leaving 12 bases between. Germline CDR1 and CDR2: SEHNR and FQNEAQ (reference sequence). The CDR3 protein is CASSLGRTASNYGYTF. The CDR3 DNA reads TGTGCCAGCAGCTTAGGTAGGACAGCATCTAACTATGGCTACACCTTC.

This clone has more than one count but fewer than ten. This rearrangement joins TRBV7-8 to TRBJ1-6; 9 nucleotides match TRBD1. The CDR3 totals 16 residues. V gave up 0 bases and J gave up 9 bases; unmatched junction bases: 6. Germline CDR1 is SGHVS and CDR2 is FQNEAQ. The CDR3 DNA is TGTGCCAGCAGCTTAGCGCAGGGGACAGGGACTTCACCCCTCCACTTT. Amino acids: CASSLAQGTGTSPLHF.

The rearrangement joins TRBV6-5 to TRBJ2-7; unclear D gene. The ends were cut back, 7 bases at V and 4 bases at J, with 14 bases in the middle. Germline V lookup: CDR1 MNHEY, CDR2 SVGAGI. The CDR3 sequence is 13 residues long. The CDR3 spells CASTHDPGYEQYF. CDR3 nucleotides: TGTGCCAGCACCCACGACCCGGGTTACGAGCAGTACTTC.

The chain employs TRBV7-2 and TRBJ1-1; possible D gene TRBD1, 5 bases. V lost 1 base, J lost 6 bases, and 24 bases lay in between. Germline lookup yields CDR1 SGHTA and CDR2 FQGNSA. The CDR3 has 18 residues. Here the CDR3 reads CASSLEWGRGGGVSEAFF. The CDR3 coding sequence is TGTGCCAGCAGCTTAGAATGGGGGAGGGGTGGAGGGGTTTCTGAAGCTTTCTTT. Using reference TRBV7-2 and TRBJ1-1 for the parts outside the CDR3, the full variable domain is GAGVSQSPSNKVTEKGKDVELRCDPISGHTALYWYRQSLGQGLEFLIYFQGNSAPDKSGLPSDRFSAERTGGSVSTLTIQRTQQEDSAVYLCASSLEWGRGGGVSEAFFGQGTRLTVV.

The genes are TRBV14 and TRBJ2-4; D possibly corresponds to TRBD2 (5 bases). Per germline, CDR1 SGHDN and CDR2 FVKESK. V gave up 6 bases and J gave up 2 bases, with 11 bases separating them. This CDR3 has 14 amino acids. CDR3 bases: TGTGCCAGCAGAGAATCGGGGTCCAAAAACATTCAGTACTTC. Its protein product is CASRESGSKNIQYF.

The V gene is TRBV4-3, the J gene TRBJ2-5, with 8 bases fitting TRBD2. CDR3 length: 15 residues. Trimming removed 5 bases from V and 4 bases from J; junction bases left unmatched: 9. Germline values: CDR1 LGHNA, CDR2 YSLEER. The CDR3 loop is CASSSQRELGETQYF. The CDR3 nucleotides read TGCGCCAGCAGCTCCCAGCGGGAGCTAGGAGAGACCCAGTACTTC.

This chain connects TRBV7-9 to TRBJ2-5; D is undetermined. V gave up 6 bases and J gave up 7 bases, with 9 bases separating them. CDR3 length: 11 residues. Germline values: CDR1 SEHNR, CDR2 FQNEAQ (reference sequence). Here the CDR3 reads CASSTESTQYF. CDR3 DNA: TGTGCCAGCAGTACAGAGTCGACCCAGTACTTC.

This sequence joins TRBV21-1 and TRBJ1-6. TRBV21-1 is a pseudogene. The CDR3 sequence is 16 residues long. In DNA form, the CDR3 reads TGTGCCAGCAGCCCGGGGGAGGACGGACGTAATTCACCCCTCCACTTT. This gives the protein CASSPGEDGRNSPLHF.